The 17 T cell receptor beta chains below all came from one sample that was sequenced in a study of T cell responses to AZD1222 COVID-19 vaccine. Using immunoSEQ multiplex PCR, the repertoire was profiled, and TCRdb retains in-frame clones only, with some absent. The data contain about 120,000 clones, around 93% of them singletons. Sequencing was performed on peripheral blood, taken 28 days after the second AZD1222 dose. These receptor sequences come from an adult who received the AZD1222 COVID-19 vaccine.

The chain carries TRBV30 and TRBJ2-6; a weak D match, TRBD1 (6 bases). The CDR3 runs 17 residues. CDR1 GTSNPN and CDR2 SVGIG come from the germline V gene (reference sequence). V lost 8 bases and J 0 bases, leaving 20 bases between the germline ends. In nucleotides, the CDR3 is TGTGCCGCGCCGTCCGGGACGGACAGCTCTGGGGCCAACGTCCTGACTTTC. Translation: CAAPSGTDSSGANVLTF.

The chain uses TRBV10-2 and TRBJ1-6; possibly TRBD1 for D (5 bases). The CDR3 is made up of 12 amino acids. The V gene's germline CDR1 is WSHSY and CDR2 SAAADI. The ends were cut back, 2 bases at V and 9 bases at J, with 5 bases in the middle. For the CDR3, the DNA is TGCGCCAGCAGTGAGCAGGGTTCACCCCTCCACTTT. Amino acid sequence: CASSEQGSPLHF.

A word on this clone: Within the sample, other DNA sequences also encode this same CDR3. The chain uses TRBV7-2 and TRBJ2-3; D is possibly TRBD1 (6 bases). Germline V lookup: CDR1 SGHTA, CDR2 FQGNSA. Trimming left V 1 base short and J 4 bases short, with 9 bases between. The CDR3 consists of 14 residues. This CDR3 is CASSLGPGADTQYF. The DNA of the CDR3 is TGTGCCAGCAGCTTAGGGCCAGGGGCAGATACGCAGTATTTT.

This clone showed up just once. CDR3 bases: TGTGCCAGCAGTGAAGCCGTCCGACAGCGGGGCTACACCTTC. This sequence encodes CASSEAVRQRGYTF. The genes are TRBV6-1 and TRBJ1-2, with D perhaps matching TRBD1 (5 bases). Trimming stripped 0 bases from V and 8 bases from J, with 13 bases between. CDR1 MNHNS and CDR2 SASEGT come from the germline V gene. The CDR3 covers 14 residues.

This chain's CDR3 is CASSVSGDWSETQYF. The CDR3 bases are TGTGCCAGCAGCGTATCGGGAGACTGGTCAGAGACCCAGTACTTC. This chain joins TRBV9 and TRBJ2-5; TRBD2 might be the D (6 bases). Trimming removed 1 base at V and 4 bases at J, with 14 bases between. Germline loops: CDR1 SGDLS, CDR2 YYNGEE. The CDR3 runs to 15 residues.

The chain combines TRBV7-8 with TRBJ2-3, with D perhaps matching TRBD2 (5 bases). Trimming took off 1 base at V and 2 bases at J, with 13 bases between the two ends. From germline, CDR1 is SGHVS and CDR2 FQNEAQ. CDR3 length: 16 amino acids. The CDR3: CASSLDVGVDTDTQYF. The DNA of the CDR3 is TGTGCCAGCAGCTTAGACGTCGGGGTTGACACAGATACGCAGTATTTT.

This rearrangement joins TRBV30 to TRBJ1-1; TRBD1 is a possible D gene (5 bases). The germline V and J ends were trimmed by 3 bases and 10 bases, with 15 bases remaining between them. The CDR3 consists of 12 residues. Germline CDR1 is GTSNPN and CDR2 is SVGIG (reference sequence). CDR3 residues: CAWSRDRGRAFF. CDR3 bases: TGTGCCTGGAGCAGGGACCGAGGGAGAGCTTTCTTT.

In the case of this clone: This sample also contains other DNA sequences that code for the same CDR3. This chain joins TRBV7-9 and TRBJ2-5; 13 nucleotides match TRBD2. V shed 5 bases, J shed 2 bases, and the junction held 2 bases outside the gene matches. Germline V gives CDR1 SEHNR, CDR2 FQNEAQ (reference sequence). The CDR3 contains 15 residues. The CDR3 loop is CASSPLAGGQETQYF. CDR3 nucleotide sequence: TGTGCCAGCAGCCCACTAGCGGGGGGGCAAGAGACCCAGTACTTC.

The chain carries TRBV25-1 and TRBJ2-7, with a weak D call TRBD1 (6 bases). The V and J ends lost 3 bases and 4 bases respectively, with 10 bases between them. Per germline, CDR1 MGHDK and CDR2 SYGVNS. This CDR3 region has 13 residues. The CDR3 DNA is TGTGCCAGCAGTGACGCGGACAGATACGAGCAGTACTTC. Its protein is CASSDADRYEQYF.

The J gene is TRBJ2-7, the V gene TRBV6-5, with TRBD2 identical over 10 bases. V lost 5 bases and J lost 6; bases outside the gene matches: 4. The CDR3 extends over 13 amino acids. Germline CDR1 reads MNHEY; CDR2 reads SVGAGI. The CDR3 DNA follows: TGTGCCAGCAGTCGACTAGCGGGCTTCGAGCAGTACTTC. It yields the protein CASSRLAGFEQYF.

The chain carries TRBV6-5 and TRBJ2-5; a possible D gene is TRBD1 (6 bases). The CDR3 length is 15 residues. Germline V gene sequence: CDR1 MNHEY, CDR2 SVGAGI. V was cut by 2 bases and J by 5 bases, with 15 bases left in between. The CDR3 sequence is CASSYGGVLQETQYF. CDR3 DNA sequence: TGTGCCAGCAGTTACGGGGGCGTCCTGCAGGAGACCCAGTACTTC.

This clone was counted between two and nine times. The J gene is TRBJ2-7, the V gene TRBV5-6; possibly TRBD1 or TRBD2 for D (5 bases each). Germline V gives CDR1 SGHDT, CDR2 YYEEEE. The CDR3 totals 12 residues. Between the trimmed V and J ends, which lost 6 bases and 5 bases, there was a span of 12 bases. The CDR3 spells CASTLMGDEQYF. CDR3 bases: TGTGCCAGCACCCTAATGGGGGACGAGCAGTACTTC.

The chain is built from TRBV15 and TRBJ2-5, with 16 bases identical to TRBD2. V lost 0 bases to trimming and J lost 5 bases; unmatched junction nucleotides: 9. The CDR3 has 19 residues. Germline V gene sequence: CDR1 LNHNV, CDR2 YYDKDF (reference sequence). CDR3 in amino acids: CATSRDLGLAGGRFETQYF. CDR3 coding DNA: TGTGCCACCAGCAGAGACCTGGGACTAGCGGGGGGGCGTTTCGAGACCCAGTACTTC.

CDR3 region: CASSLMSSGRTDTQYF. In nucleotides, the CDR3 is TGTGCCAGCAGCTTAATGTCTAGCGGGAGGACAGATACGCAGTATTTT. The chain uses TRBV7-8 and TRBJ2-3, with 11 positions matching TRBD2. V gave up 2 bases and J gave up 3 bases; unmatched junction bases: 4. Germline V CDR1 and CDR2: SGHVS, FQNEAQ. The CDR3 is made up of 16 amino acids.

V and J are TRBV7-5 and TRBJ2-3. TRBV7-5 is a listed pseudogene. The CDR3 is 17 amino acids. This CDR3 is CVRSNPSGGQHTDTQYF. The CDR3 DNA follows: TGTGTCAGAAGCAACCCCTCCGGAGGACAACACACAGATACGCAGTATTTT.

V is TRBV18 and J is TRBJ1-2; 7 nucleotides align to TRBD1. The junction had 6 bases not matched to a gene; V was cut back by 6 bases and J by 2 bases. There are 14 residues in the CDR3. From germline, CDR1 is KGHSH and CDR2 LQKENI. In DNA form, the CDR3 reads TGTGCCAGCTCGTCGACAGGGATCAACTATGGCTACACCTTC. Translation: CASSSTGINYGYTF.

In DNA, the CDR3 is TGTGCCGAGACCCCAGGGAGGGTGGGTTATGGCTACACCTTC. Translating gives CAETPGRVGYGYTF. This chain connects TRBV19 to TRBJ1-2, with TRBD1 as a possible D gene (5 bases). Per germline, CDR1 LNHDA and CDR2 SQIVND (reference sequence). V lost 11 bases, J lost 5 bases, and 21 bases lay in between. The CDR3 consists of 14 residues.